Below, 10 T cell receptor beta chains from the same sample are listed, as sequenced in a study of control samples from healthy donors and cancer patients. TCRdb's table, derived via immunoSEQ multiplex PCR, lists solely in-frame clones and lacks some. The sample lists just under 75,000 clones; 87% were seen once. The sample consisted of blood. The receptors shown here come from a woman aged 45 to 65 in good health.

This clone has just a few counts. This sequence joins TRBV5-1 and TRBJ2-6; TRBD1 aligns across 7 bases. Germline CDR1 and CDR2: SGHRS and YFSETQ. V was pared by 1 base and J by 2 bases, with 6 bases of the junction left unmatched. The CDR3 loop spans 17 amino acids. CDR3 in amino acids: CASSLWIGGTGANVLTF. The CDR3 nucleotides read TGCGCCAGCAGCTTGTGGATAGGGGGCACTGGGGCCAACGTCCTGACTTTC.

The gene calls are TRBV12-3 or TRBV12-4 and TRBJ2-2, with TRBD1 matching over 7 bases. V shed 5 bases and J 7 bases; nucleotides not matched to a gene: 4. The CDR3 covers 13 residues. CDR3 sequence (DNA): TGTGCCAGCAGTCCAGGACAGGACGGGGAGCTGTTTTTT. Protein sequence: CASSPGQDGELFF.

The chain is built from TRBV29-1 and TRBJ2-7; D is uncertain. The CDR3 has 15 residues. The V end lost 1 base, the J end lost 3 bases, and 16 bases lay between the germline ends. Germline CDR1 and CDR2: SQVTM and ANQGSEA. CDR3 residues: CSVEVGTPESYEQYF. Written as DNA, the CDR3 is TGCAGCGTTGAAGTAGGAACTCCAGAGAGCTACGAGCAGTACTTC.

This clone was counted once. The chain carries TRBV21-1 and TRBJ2-6; the table's D gene call, TRBD1, was not cross checked with the DNA. TRBV21-1 is a documented pseudogene. The CDR3 sequence is 21 residues long. CDR3 nucleotides: TGTGCCAGCAGCGACAATGAATGGGCCCTTCCCAAGAGCTCTGGGGCCAACGTCCTGACTTTC. Protein sequence: CASSDNEWALPKSSGANVLTF.

The chain joins TRBV3-1 (or the pseudogene TRBV3-2) to TRBJ2-3, with a possible D match to TRBD2 (6 bases). The germline V gene encodes CDR1 LGHDT and CDR2 YNNKEL (reference sequence). The CDR3 runs 15 residues. Trimming left V 4 bases short and J 0 bases short, with 11 bases between. The CDR3 is CASSPLEGSTDTQYF. As DNA, the CDR3 is TGTGCCAGCAGCCCCTTGGAGGGTAGCACAGATACGCAGTATTTT.

The chain carries TRBV27 and TRBJ2-2; a weak D match, TRBD1 (6 bases). The CDR3 is made up of 15 amino acids. Trimming stripped 7 bases from V and 9 bases from J, with 21 bases between. Germline lookup yields CDR1 MNHEY and CDR2 SMNVEV (reference sequence). The CDR3 is CASKAGVQGGRELFF. CDR3 sequence (DNA): TGTGCCAGCAAAGCAGGGGTACAGGGTGGGAGGGAGCTGTTTTTT.

The gene calls are TRBV28 and TRBJ2-3, with no clear D. The ends were cut back, 4 bases at V and 3 bases at J, with 8 bases in the middle. In germline, CDR1 is MDHEN, CDR2 SYDVKM. The CDR3 spans 13 residues. The CDR3 sequence: CASSSVGTDTQYF. The DNA of the CDR3 is TGTGCCAGCAGTTCGGTGGGGACAGATACGCAGTATTTT.

This rearrangement joins TRBV3-1 (or the pseudogene TRBV3-2) to TRBJ2-3; 8 bases align to TRBD2. With 4 bases clipped from V and 2 bases from J, the junction kept 17 bases outside the gene matches. This CDR3 is 19 amino acids long. In germline, CDR1 is LGHDT, CDR2 YNNKEL (reference sequence). The CDR3 loop reads CASSPDLAGIPRNTDTQYF. CDR3 nucleotides: TGTGCCAGCAGCCCTGATTTAGCGGGAATCCCCCGAAACACAGATACGCAGTATTTT.

This clone was seen once. The chain links TRBV5-1 to TRBJ2-5; the D call may be TRBD1 or TRBD2 (5 bases each). V was pared by 4 bases and J by 4 bases, with 23 bases between. Germline lookup yields CDR1 SGHRS and CDR2 YFSETQ. This CDR3 comprises 17 residues. This CDR3 reads CASSVVGVGSRGETQYF. CDR3 bases: TGCGCCAGCAGCGTTGTGGGGGTAGGGAGTCGAGGAGAGACCCAGTACTTC.

The V and J genes are TRBV4-1 and TRBJ1-5, with D tentatively TRBD1 (6 bases). Trimming took 0 bases from V and 5 from J, leaving 14 bases between them. CDR1 MGHRA and CDR2 YSYEKL come from the germline V gene. The CDR3 runs 16 residues. CDR3 sequence: CASSQDLDRLDQPQHF. The CDR3 DNA reads as TGCGCCAGCAGCCAAGATCTAGACAGGCTTGATCAGCCCCAGCATTTT.